The 24 T cell receptor beta chains below all came from one sample that was sequenced in a study of neurological immune-mediated disorders. In TCRdb, the 5' RACE reads were re-called with MiXCR into one record per CDR3 protein. The data show 35,000 to 50,000 distinct CDR3 sequences, about 2.3% seen once. Sequencing input: PBMCs. The origin of the receptors is a man aged 50 or older with multiple sclerosis.

The table lists this clonotype with many counts. This chain uses TRBV7-9 with TRBJ2-3, with TRBD2 matching 11 bases. With V trimmed by 5 bases and J by 0 bases, 7 bases remained unmatched. The CDR3 spans 17 residues. The germline CDR1 and CDR2 sequences are SEHNR and FQNEAQ (reference sequence). In DNA, the CDR3 is TGTGCCAGCAGCCCTGGACTAGCGGGTGCTAGCACAGATACGCAGTATTTT. Amino acid sequence: CASSPGLAGASTDTQYF.

In this sample, this clonotype turned up many times. This rearrangement joins TRBV7-2 to TRBJ2-7; D call uncertain. Trimming took 1 base from V and 1 from J, leaving 11 bases between them. Germline V gives CDR1 SGHTA, CDR2 FQGNSA. The CDR3 covers 15 residues. In nucleotides, the CDR3 is TGTGCCAGCAGCTTAGGCACCTCCCCTTCCTACGAGCAGTACTTC. Translated, it gives CASSLGTSPSYEQYF. Complete variable domain (other parts from reference TRBV7-2 and TRBJ2-7): GAGVSQSPSNKVTEKGKDVELRCDPISGHTALYWYRQSLGQGLEFLIYFQGNSAPDKSGLPSDRFSAERTGGSVSTLTIQRTQQEDSAVYLCASSLGTSPSYEQYFGPGTRLTVT.

This clonotype was counted ten times or more. CDR3 residues: CASSLREDAEAFF. The CDR3 coding sequence is TGTGCCAGCAGCCTCCGGGAAGATGCTGAAGCTTTCTTT. The rearrangement uses TRBV3-1 and TRBJ1-1; no clear D. Germline V lookup: CDR1 LGHDT, CDR2 YNNKEL (reference sequence). The CDR3 is made up of 13 amino acids. Trimming took 4 bases from V and 6 from J, leaving 12 bases between them.

This clonotype was seen at least ten times. A junction end diverges from the germline sequence, so it may reflect a read error. This chain connects TRBV20-1 to TRBJ2-1, with TRBD1 matching over 9 bases. The CDR3 has 11 amino acids. Germline CDR1 and CDR2: DFQATT and SNEGSKA (reference sequence). CDR3 nucleotides: TGCAGTACCCGCCGGGACAGGGATCAGGTTTTC. As protein: CSTRRDRDQVF.

In its sample, this clonotype was seen a few times. One base away lies a much larger clone, so this may be a sequencing read error. The V and J genes are TRBV7-8 and TRBJ2-7; D call uncertain. V shed 7 bases and J shed 0 bases, with 13 bases lying between them. Germline CDR1 and CDR2: SGHVS and FQNEAQ. CDR3 length: 14 residues. The CDR3 loop is CASTISYTSYEQYF. As DNA, the CDR3 is TGTGCCAGCACCATCAGCTATACCTCCTACGAGCAGTACTTC.

This chain joins TRBV12-3 or TRBV12-4 and TRBJ1-6; TRBD1 matches at 7 bases. The CDR3 has 15 amino acids. The junction had 11 bases not matched to a gene; V was cut back by 6 bases and J by 9 bases. The DNA of the CDR3 is TGTGCCAGCAGCACGGGACAGCGCAGGGGTTCACCCCTCCACTTT. Translation gives CASSTGQRRGSPLHF.

This clonotype was counted ten times or more. The chain recombines TRBV13 with TRBJ2-1, with unresolved D. CDR1 and CDR2 from the germline V gene are PRHDT and FYEKMQ (reference sequence). With 5 bases removed from V and 14 bases from J, the gap between germline ends came to 19 bases. The CDR3 runs to 13 residues. The CDR3 nucleotides are TGTGCCAGCAGCCCGGGCCCTTTCGTTGGGGAGTTCTTC. Translating gives CASSPGPFVGEFF. The full variable domain, its missing parts supplied by reference TRBV13 and TRBJ2-1, is AAGVIQSPRHLIKEKRETATLKCYPIPRHDTVYWYQQGPGQDPQFLISFYEKMQSDKGSIPDRFSAQQFSDYHSELNMSSLELGDSALYFCASSPGPFVGEFFGPGTRLTVL.

At least ten counts were recorded for this clonotype. This sequence joins TRBV15 and TRBJ1-6; TRBD1 matches 8 bases. This CDR3 comprises 14 residues. The V gene's germline CDR1 is LNHNV and CDR2 YYDKDF (reference sequence). Trimming cost V 3 bases and J 9 bases; bases outside gene matches: 4. This CDR3 reads CATSRDRESSPLHF. The CDR3 DNA follows: TGTGCCACCAGCAGGGACAGGGAAAGTTCACCCCTCCACTTT.

This clonotype was counted ten times or more. This sequence joins TRBV7-8 and TRBJ1-3, with D perhaps TRBD1 (6 bases). The V gene's germline CDR1 is SGHVS and CDR2 FQNEAQ. CDR3 length equals 14 residues. V was clipped by 1 base and J by 7 bases, with 11 bases between them. CDR3 coding DNA: TGTGCCAGCAGCTTAGATCAGGGGTTCAACACCATATATTTT. Protein: CASSLDQGFNTIYF.

V and J are TRBV6-6 and TRBJ2-1, with 10 positions matching TRBD2. The ends lost 7 bases at V and 4 bases at J; junction bases unmatched: 1. The CDR3 has 13 amino acids. Per the germline V gene, CDR1 is MNHNY and CDR2 is SVGAGI (reference sequence). This CDR3 reads CASKRGGYNEQFF. The CDR3 DNA is TGTGCCAGCAAGCGGGGGGGATACAATGAGCAGTTCTTC.

There are many counts of this clonotype. V and J are TRBV18 and TRBJ2-3; the D gene is possibly TRBD2 (6 bases). The V end lost 3 bases, the J end lost 0 bases, and 10 bases lay between the germline ends. CDR1 and CDR2 (germline): KGHSH, LQKENI. This CDR3 contains 15 residues. CDR3 sequence reads: CASSPRGGSTDTQYF. In nucleotides, the CDR3 is TGTGCCAGCTCACCGAGGGGAGGTAGCACAGATACGCAGTATTTT.

In this sample, this clonotype turned up many times. The rearrangement joins TRBV20-1 to TRBJ1-2, with a tentative D call TRBD1 (5 bases). The CDR3 runs to 13 residues. Trimming stripped 2 bases from V and 7 bases from J, with 14 bases between. Germline CDR1 DFQATT, CDR2 SNEGSKA (reference sequence). CDR3 protein: CSARISWGGGYTF. Here the CDR3 DNA reads TGCAGTGCTAGAATTTCGTGGGGGGGTGGCTACACCTTC.

This clonotype was recorded many times. The chain links TRBV15 to TRBJ1-1, with D possibly matching TRBD1 (5 bases). Trimming removed 6 bases from V and 0 bases from J, with 8 bases in between. This CDR3 spans 13 amino acids. The germline gives CDR1 LNHNV, CDR2 YYDKDF (reference sequence). The CDR3 reads CATRATVNTEAFF. DNA of the CDR3: TGTGCCACCAGGGCGACAGTGAACACTGAAGCTTTCTTT.

Many counts were recorded for this clonotype. This chain connects TRBV27 to TRBJ2-7; 8 nucleotides line up with TRBD2. V lost 5 bases, J lost 3 bases, and 9 bases stayed unmatched. The CDR3 runs 15 residues. The germline V gene has CDR1 MNHEY and CDR2 SMNVEV (reference sequence). This chain's CDR3 is CASSGVSGGNYEQYF. The CDR3 nucleotides are TGTGCCAGCAGTGGGGTGAGCGGGGGAAACTACGAGCAGTACTTC.

This clonotype was counted a few times. A junction end diverges from the germline sequence, so it may reflect a read error. The CDR3 loop is CASSLDRRPNNSPLNF. DNA of the CDR3: TGTGCCAGCAGTTTGGACAGGCGGCCCAATAATTCACCCCTCAACTTT. This chain uses TRBV28 with TRBJ1-6; TRBD1 aligns across 7 bases. The CDR3 contains 16 residues. Germline V gives CDR1 MDHEN, CDR2 SYDVKM.

This clonotype was detected ten times or more. The V gene is TRBV10-3, the J gene TRBJ2-6, with 7 bases fitting TRBD2. The junction had 9 bases not matched to a gene; V was cut back by 10 bases and J by 0 bases. This CDR3 contains 16 residues. Per the germline V gene, CDR1 is ENHRY and CDR2 is SYGVKD. CDR3 loop: CATRGGSISGANVLTF. CDR3 DNA: TGTGCCACTCGGGGAGGGTCTATCTCTGGGGCCAACGTCCTGACTTTC.

This clonotype was observed many times. This rearrangement joins TRBV7-3 to TRBJ2-3; D is undetermined. Trimming shortened V by 1 base and J by 0 bases, and 8 bases separated the two germline ends. From germline, CDR1 is SGHTA and CDR2 FQGTGA. The CDR3 spans 15 residues. CDR3 loop: CASSLSATSTDTQYF. CDR3 bases: TGTGCCAGCAGCTTAAGCGCCACTAGCACAGATACGCAGTATTTT.

There are many counts of this clonotype. The V gene is TRBV12-3 or TRBV12-4, the J gene TRBJ2-7; TRBD1 matches at 10 bases. Losses at the gene ends were 5 bases for V and 6 bases for J; bases not matched to a gene: 4. The CDR3 is 13 residues long. CDR3 protein: CASSPGTGVEQYF. CDR3 DNA: TGTGCCAGCAGTCCAGGGACAGGGGTCGAGCAGTACTTC.

This clonotype was seen at least ten times. The chain employs TRBV7-2 and TRBJ2-4; 11 nucleotides match TRBD1. CDR3 length: 16 amino acids. Germline V lookup: CDR1 SGHTA, CDR2 FQGNSA. Trimming at V came to 5 bases and at J to 5 bases, leaving 8 bases not matched to a gene. DNA of the CDR3: TGTGCCAGCAGCCCGGCCCCGGGACAGGGGGAAAACATTCAGTACTTC. It codes for CASSPAPGQGENIQYF.

In this sample, this clonotype turned up many times. The rearrangement uses TRBV6-2 or TRBV6-3 and TRBJ1-1; maybe TRBD1 (6 bases). V dropped 8 bases and J dropped 1 base, with 11 bases sitting between them. CDR1 is MNHEY and CDR2 is SVGEGT in the germline V gene. The CDR3 has 13 residues. CDR3: CASEDSRNTEAFF. The CDR3, as DNA: TGTGCCAGCGAGGACAGCAGGAACACTGAAGCTTTCTTT.

This clonotype was recorded many times. V gene TRBV6-6 combines with J gene TRBJ1-5; D unresolved. Germline CDR1 and CDR2: MNHNY and SVGAGI (reference sequence). With 5 bases removed from V and 2 bases from J, the gap between germline ends came to 13 bases. CDR3 length: 15 amino acids. The CDR3 spells CASSTDEAGNQPQHF. The CDR3, as DNA: TGTGCCAGCAGTACGGATGAGGCAGGCAATCAGCCCCAGCATTTT.

This clonotype was detected many times. The genes are TRBV6-6 and TRBJ2-7; D is ambiguous. The V and J ends lost 4 bases and 3 bases respectively, with 16 bases between them. The CDR3 length is 15 residues. Germline values: CDR1 MNHNY, CDR2 SVGAGI (reference sequence). CDR3 protein: CASSSPGRTDYEQYF. The CDR3 DNA reads as TGTGCCAGCAGTTCCCCTGGCAGGACCGACTACGAGCAGTACTTC.

Many counts were recorded for this clonotype. The chain couples TRBV6-5 to TRBJ1-6, with D possibly TRBD1 on 5 matching bases. V was cut by 8 bases and J by 4 bases, with 12 bases left in between. The CDR3 totals 14 residues. Germline V gene sequence: CDR1 MNHEY, CDR2 SVGAGI. CDR3 in amino acids: CASGLGEYNSPLHF. CDR3 nucleotides: TGTGCCAGCGGCCTAGGGGAATATAATTCACCCCTCCACTTT.

The sample holds many counts of this clonotype. V usage is TRBV12-3 or TRBV12-4 and J usage is TRBJ2-2, with unresolved D. Trimming stripped 6 bases from V and 0 bases from J, with 5 bases between. The length of the CDR3 is 13 residues. The chain's CDR3 is CASSYSNTGELFF. The CDR3 DNA reads TGTGCCAGCAGCTATTCGAACACCGGGGAGCTGTTTTTT.